This TCR beta chain was found in a study of T cell clones after liver transplantation. Overall study: TCRbeta sequencing after a pre-transplant mixed lymphocyte reaction identified graft-donor-reactive clones, later tracked in post-transplant blood. Samples came pre-transplant, pre-randomization before withdrawal, and post-randomization after withdrawal ended.

Sequencing was performed with immunoSEQ multiplex PCR; in TCRdb, only in-frame clones are kept and a portion is missing. The sample contains about 75,000 clones, more than 90% of which appear only once. V was clipped by 4 bases and J by 10 bases; unmatched bases: 9. This CDR3 contains 16 residues. Germline CDR1 reads SGHTA; CDR2 reads FQGTGA. To note about this clone: Its target is unknown.

Findings and caveats of the study: Post-transplant, graft-donor-reactive CD4 TCRbeta sequences in blood dropped significantly in 5 of 8 subjects.

This chain uses TRBV7-3 with TRBJ2-1, with TRBD2 matching 14 bases. This material consisted of CD4+ T cells from blood, taken before liver transplant. This TCR derives from a human donor who received a liver transplant. Written as DNA, the CDR3 is TGTGCCAGCAGCTCATGGGGGACTAGCGGGAGTAGGGAGCAGTTCTTC. Its protein product is CASSSWGTSGSREQFF.